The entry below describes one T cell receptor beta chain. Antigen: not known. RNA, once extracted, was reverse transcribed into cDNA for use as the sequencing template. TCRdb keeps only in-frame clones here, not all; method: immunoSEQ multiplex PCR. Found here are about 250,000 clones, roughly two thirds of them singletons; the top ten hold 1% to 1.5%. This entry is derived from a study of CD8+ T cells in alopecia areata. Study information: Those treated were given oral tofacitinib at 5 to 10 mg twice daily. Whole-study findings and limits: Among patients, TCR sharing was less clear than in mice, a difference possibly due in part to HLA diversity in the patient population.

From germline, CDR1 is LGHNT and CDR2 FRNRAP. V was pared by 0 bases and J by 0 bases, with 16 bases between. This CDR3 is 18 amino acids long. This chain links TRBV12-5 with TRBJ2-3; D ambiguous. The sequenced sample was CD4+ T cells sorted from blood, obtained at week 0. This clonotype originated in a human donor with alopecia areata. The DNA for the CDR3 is TGTGCTAGTGGTTTGGTACCGGTAGATACTCTTAGCACAGATACGCAGTATTTT. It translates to CASGLVPVDTLSTDTQYF. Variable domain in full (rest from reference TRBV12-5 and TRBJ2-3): DARVTQTPRHKVTEMGQEVTMRCQPILGHNTVFWYRQTMMQGLELLAYFRNRAPLDDSGMPKDRFSAEMPDATLATLKIQPSEPRDSAVYFCASGLVPVDTLSTDTQYFGPGTRLTVL.